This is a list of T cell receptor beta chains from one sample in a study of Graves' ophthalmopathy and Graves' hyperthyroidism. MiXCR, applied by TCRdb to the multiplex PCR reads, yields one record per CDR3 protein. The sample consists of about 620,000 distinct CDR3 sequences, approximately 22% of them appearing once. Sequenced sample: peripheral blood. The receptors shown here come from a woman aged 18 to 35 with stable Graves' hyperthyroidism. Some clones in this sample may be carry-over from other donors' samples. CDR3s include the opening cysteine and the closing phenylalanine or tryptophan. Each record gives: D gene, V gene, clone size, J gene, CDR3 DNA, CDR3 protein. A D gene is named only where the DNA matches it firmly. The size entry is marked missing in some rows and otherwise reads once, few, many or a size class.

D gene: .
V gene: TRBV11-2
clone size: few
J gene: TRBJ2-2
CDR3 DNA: TGTGCCAGCAGCTCATATAACAGCATAAACACCGGGGAGCTGTTTTTT
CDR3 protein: CASSSYNSINTGELFF

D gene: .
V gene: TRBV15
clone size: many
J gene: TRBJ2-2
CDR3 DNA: TGTGCCACCAGCAGAGCTTCCCAAGTCACCGGGGAGCTGTTTTTT
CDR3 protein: CATSRASQVTGELFF

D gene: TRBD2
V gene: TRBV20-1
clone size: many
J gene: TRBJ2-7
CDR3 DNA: TGCAGTGCTCACCCGGGACTAGCGGGAGGGAGGGACTACGAGCAGTACTTC
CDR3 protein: CSAHPGLAGGRDYEQYF

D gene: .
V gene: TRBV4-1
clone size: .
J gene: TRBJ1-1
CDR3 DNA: TGCGCCAGCCGCTCCGTCGGGGGGCGGACTGAAGCTTTCTTT
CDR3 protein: CASRSVGGRTEAFF

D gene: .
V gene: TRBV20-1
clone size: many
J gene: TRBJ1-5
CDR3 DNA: TGCAGTGCTAGAGACCAAACAGGGAGGCTCAATCAGCCCCAGCATTTT
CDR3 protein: CSARDQTGRLNQPQHF

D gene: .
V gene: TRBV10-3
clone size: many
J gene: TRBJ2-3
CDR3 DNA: TGTGCCACCTCAGGGAATTTGCCAGATACGCAGTATTTT
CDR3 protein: CATSGNLPDTQYF

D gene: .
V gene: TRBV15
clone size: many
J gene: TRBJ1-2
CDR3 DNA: TGTGCCACCAGCAGAGAGGCAGGGCCTGGCTACACCTTC
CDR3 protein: CATSREAGPGYTF

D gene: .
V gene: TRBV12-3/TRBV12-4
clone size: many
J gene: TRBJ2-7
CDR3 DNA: TGTGCCAGCAGGATGACACATTTCTCCTACGAGCAGTACTTC
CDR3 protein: CASRMTHFSYEQYF

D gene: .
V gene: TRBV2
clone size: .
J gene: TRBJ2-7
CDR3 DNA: TGTGCCAGCAGTGTTGGACAGTACTCCTACGAGCAGTACTTC
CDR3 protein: CASSVGQYSYEQYF

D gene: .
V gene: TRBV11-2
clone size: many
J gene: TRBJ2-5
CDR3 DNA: TGTGCCAGCAGCCCCTTCATGGGGGCAATAGAGACCCAGTACTTC
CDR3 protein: CASSPFMGAIETQYF

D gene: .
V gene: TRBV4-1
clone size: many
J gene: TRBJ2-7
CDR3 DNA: TGCGCCAGCAGCCAAGAGTTGTCGGGCAGAGCCTACGAGCAGTACTTC
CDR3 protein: CASSQELSGRAYEQYF

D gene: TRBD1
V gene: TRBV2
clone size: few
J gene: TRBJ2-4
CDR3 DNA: TGTGCCAGCACTCCTTTGGACAGGCAAAACATTCAGTACTTC
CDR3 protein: CASTPLDRQNIQYF

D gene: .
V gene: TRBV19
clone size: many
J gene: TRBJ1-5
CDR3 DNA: TGTGCCAGTAGTATAGAAGTCAACAATCAGCCCCAGCATTTT
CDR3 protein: CASSIEVNNQPQHF

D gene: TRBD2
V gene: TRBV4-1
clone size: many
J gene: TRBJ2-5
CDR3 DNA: TGCGCCAGCAGCCTAACTAGCGTGGAGACCCAGTACTTC
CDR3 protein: CASSLTSVETQYF

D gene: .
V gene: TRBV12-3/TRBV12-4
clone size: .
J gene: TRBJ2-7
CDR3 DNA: TGTGCCAGCAGTTTTTGGACAACCTCCTACGAGCAGTACTTC
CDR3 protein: CASSFWTTSYEQYF

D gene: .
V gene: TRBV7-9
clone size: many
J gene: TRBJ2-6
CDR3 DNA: TGTGCCAGCAGAGGCCGGGCCAGTCGTTCCTCTGGGGCCAACGTCCTGACTTTC
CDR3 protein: CASRGRASRSSGANVLTF

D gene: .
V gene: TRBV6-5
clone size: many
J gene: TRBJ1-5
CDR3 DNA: TGTGCCAGCAGCTCGGGGGGCCGGGACACCAATCAGCCCCAGCATTTT
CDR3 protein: CASSSGGRDTNQPQHF

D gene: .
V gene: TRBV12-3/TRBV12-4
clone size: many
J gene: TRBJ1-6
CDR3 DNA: TGTGCCAGCAGTTTGGGCAGGGTCTTCTATAATTCACCCCTCCACTTT
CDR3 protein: CASSLGRVFYNSPLHF

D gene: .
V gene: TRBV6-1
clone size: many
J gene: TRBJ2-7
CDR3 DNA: TGTGCCAGCAGTGAAAACAGAGAGAGGGAGCAGTACTTC
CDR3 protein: CASSENREREQYF

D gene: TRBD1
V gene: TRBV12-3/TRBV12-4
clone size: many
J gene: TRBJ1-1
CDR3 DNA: TGTGCCAGCAGTTTACGTCGGGACAGTGAAGCTTTCTTT
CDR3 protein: CASSLRRDSEAFF

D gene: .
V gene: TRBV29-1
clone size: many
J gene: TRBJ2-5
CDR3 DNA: TGCAGCGTTGAAAGGCGGTCCGGAAAGACCCAGTACTTC
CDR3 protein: CSVERRSGKTQYF

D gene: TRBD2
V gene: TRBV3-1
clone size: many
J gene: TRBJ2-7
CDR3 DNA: TGTGCCAGCAGCCAGCGCCTAGCGGGGGCCTACGAGCAGTACTTC
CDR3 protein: CASSQRLAGAYEQYF

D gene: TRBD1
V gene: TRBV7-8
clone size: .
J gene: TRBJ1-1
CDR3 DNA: TGTGCCAGCAGCTTAGCGGACAGGGTAACTGAAGCTTTCTTT
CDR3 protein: CASSLADRVTEAFF

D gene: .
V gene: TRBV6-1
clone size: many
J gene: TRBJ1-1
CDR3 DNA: TGTGCCAGCAGGGACAGCATGAACACTGAAGCTTTCTTT
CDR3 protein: CASRDSMNTEAFF

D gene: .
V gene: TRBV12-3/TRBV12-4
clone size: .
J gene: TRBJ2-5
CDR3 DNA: TGTGCCAGCACAATCGGGAAGACCCAGTACTTC
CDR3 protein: CASTIGKTQYF

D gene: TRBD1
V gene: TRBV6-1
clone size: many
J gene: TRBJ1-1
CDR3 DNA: TGTGCCAGCAGTGAATGGGACAGAGTGAACACTGAAGCTTTCTTT
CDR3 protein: CASSEWDRVNTEAFF

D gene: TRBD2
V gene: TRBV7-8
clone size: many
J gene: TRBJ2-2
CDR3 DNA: TGTGCCAGCAGCGCCAACAGACTAGCGGGAGTTGGGACCGGGGAGCTGTTTTTT
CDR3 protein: CASSANRLAGVGTGELFF

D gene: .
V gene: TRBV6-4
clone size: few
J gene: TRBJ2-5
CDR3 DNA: TGTGCCAGCAGTGACCCATTAGCGACAGAGACCCAGTACTTC
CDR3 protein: CASSDPLATETQYF

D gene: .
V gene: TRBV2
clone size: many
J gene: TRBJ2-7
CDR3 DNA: TGTGCCAGCAGTGAAGTGGCGGGACACTCCTACGAGCAGTACTTC
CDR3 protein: CASSEVAGHSYEQYF

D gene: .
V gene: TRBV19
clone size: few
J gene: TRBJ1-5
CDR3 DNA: TGTGCCAGTACGAGAGAAGACAGCAATCAGCCCCAGCATTTT
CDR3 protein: CASTREDSNQPQHF

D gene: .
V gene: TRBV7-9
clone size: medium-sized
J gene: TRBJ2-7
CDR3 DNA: TGTGCCAGCAGCTCCTTTAGCAAAGTCGAGCAGTACTTC
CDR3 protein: CASSSFSKVEQYF

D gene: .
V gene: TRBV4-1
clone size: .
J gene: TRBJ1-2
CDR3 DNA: TGCGCCAGCAGCCAAGAAGCAGCCTACTATGGCTACACCTTC
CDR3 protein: CASSQEAAYYGYTF

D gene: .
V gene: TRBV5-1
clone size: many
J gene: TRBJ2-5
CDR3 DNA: TGCGCCAGCAGCTCTAGCCTCCAGGGTCCTCAAGAGACCCAGTACTTC
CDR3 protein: CASSSSLQGPQETQYF

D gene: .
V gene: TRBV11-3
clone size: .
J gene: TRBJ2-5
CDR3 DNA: TGTGCCAGCAGCTTAGGGGACCCCCGGGGGCAAGAGACCCAGTACTTC
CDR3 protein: CASSLGDPRGQETQYF

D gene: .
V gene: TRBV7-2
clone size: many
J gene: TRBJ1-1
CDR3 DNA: TGTGCCAGCAGCTTAGAGGCAGGGGCTCTGGCTGAAGCTTTCTTT
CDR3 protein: CASSLEAGALAEAFF

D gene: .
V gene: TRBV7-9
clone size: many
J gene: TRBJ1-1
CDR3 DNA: TGTGCCAGCAGCTTAATGGAAGCTTTCTTT
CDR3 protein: CASSLMEAFF

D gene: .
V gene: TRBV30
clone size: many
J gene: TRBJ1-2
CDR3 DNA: TGTGCCTGGAGTGACAGCGACTATGGCTACACCTTC
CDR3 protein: CAWSDSDYGYTF

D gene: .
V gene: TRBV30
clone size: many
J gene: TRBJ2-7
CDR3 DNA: TGTGCCTCCCAGACAGTAACCTACGAGCAGTACTTC
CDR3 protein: CASQTVTYEQYF

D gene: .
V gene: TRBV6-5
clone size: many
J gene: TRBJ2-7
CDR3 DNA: TGTGCCAGCAGTTACTACTCATCCGGGGACTCCTACGAGCAGTACTTC
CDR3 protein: CASSYYSSGDSYEQYF

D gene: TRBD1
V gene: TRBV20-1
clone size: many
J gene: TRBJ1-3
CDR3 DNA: TGCAGTGCTTTAGACAGGGGGGACACCATATATTTT
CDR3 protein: CSALDRGDTIYF

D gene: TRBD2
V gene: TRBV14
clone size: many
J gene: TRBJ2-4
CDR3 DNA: TGTGCCAGCAGCCAAGTGGGACTAGCGGACAACAAAAACATTCAGTACTTC
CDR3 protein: CASSQVGLADNKNIQYF

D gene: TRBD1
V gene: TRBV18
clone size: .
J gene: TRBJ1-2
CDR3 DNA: TGTGTCAGCTCACCAGCCGGGACAGGGGTCCACTATGGCTACACCTTC
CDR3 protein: CVSSPAGTGVHYGYTF

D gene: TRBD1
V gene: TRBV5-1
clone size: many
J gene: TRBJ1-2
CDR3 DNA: TGCGCCAGCAGCCCCGGGACAGAAACTAACTATGGCTACACCTTC
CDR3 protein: CASSPGTETNYGYTF

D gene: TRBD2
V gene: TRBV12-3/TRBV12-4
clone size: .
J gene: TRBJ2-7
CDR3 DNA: TGTGCCAGCAGACCTCCCTCCGGGGGACTAGCGCCCTACGAGCAGTACTTC
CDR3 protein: CASRPPSGGLAPYEQYF

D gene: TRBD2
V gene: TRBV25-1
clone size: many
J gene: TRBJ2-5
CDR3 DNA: TGTGCCAGCAGTAGGCGGGGGCAAGAGACCCAGTACTTC
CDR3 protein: CASSRRGQETQYF

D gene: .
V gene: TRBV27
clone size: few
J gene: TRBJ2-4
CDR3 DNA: TGTGCCAGCAGTTTCGTTGGGGCGGCCAAAAACATTCAGTACTTC
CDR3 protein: CASSFVGAAKNIQYF

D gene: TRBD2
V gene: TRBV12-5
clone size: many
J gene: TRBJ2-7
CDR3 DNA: TGTGCTAGTGGTTCAAGCGGGGGGGACGAGCAGTACTTC
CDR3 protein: CASGSSGGDEQYF

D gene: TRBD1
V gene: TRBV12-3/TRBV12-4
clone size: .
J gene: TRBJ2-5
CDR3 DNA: TGTGCCAGCAGTTTAGACTGGGGACAGGTTCGAGACCAAGAGACCCAGTACTTC
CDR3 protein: CASSLDWGQVRDQETQYF

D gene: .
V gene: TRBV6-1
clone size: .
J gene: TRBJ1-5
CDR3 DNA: TGTGCCAGCAGCCACATGGGGGGTCAGCTCCAGCATTTT
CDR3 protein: CASSHMGGQLQHF

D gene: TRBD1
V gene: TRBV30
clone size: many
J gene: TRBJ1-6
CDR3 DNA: TGTGCCTGGAGGGGACAGGGGGCGGCGGCACCCCTCCACTTT
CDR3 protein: CAWRGQGAAAPLHF

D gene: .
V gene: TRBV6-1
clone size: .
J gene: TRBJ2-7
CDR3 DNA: TGTGCCAGCAGGCCCCGGACAGAAGCCTACGAGCAGTACTTC
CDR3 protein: CASRPRTEAYEQYF

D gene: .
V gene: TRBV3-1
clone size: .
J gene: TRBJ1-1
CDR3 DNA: TGTGCCAGCAGCCCGACCGACAGGCGGAACACTGAAGCTTTCTTT
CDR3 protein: CASSPTDRRNTEAFF

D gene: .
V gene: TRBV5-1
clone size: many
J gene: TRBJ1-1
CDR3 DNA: TGCGCCAGCAGCCCACTTTCGGGCACTGAAGCTTTCTTT
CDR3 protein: CASSPLSGTEAFF

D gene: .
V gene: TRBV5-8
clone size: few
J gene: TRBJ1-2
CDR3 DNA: TGTGCCAGCAGCTTGGCCCAGACCTCTGGCTACACCTTC
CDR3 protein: CASSLAQTSGYTF